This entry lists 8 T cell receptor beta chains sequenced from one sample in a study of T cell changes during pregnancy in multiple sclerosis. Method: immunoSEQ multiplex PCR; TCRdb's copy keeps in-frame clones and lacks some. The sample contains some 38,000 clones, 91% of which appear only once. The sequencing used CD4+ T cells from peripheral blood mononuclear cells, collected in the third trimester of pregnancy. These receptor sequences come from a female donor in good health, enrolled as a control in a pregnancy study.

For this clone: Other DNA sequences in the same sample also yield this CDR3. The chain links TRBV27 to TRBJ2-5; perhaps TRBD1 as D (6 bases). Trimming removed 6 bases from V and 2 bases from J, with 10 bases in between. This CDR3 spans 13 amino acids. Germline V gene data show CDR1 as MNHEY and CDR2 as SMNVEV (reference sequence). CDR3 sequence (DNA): TGTGCCAGCAGCTTCGGGACACAAGAGACCCAGTACTTC. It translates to CASSFGTQETQYF.

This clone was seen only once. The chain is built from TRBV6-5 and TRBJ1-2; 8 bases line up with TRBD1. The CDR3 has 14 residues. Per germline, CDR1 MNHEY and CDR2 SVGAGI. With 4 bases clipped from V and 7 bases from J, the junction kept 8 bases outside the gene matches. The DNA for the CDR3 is TGTGCCAGCAGTTTTACGGACAGGGTTGGTGGCTACACCTTC. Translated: CASSFTDRVGGYTF.

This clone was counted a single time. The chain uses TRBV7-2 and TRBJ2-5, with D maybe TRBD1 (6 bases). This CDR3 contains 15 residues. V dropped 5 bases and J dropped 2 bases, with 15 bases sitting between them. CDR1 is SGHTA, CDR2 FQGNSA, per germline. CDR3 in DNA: TGTGCCAGCAGCACAGGGACGGCGTCTCAAGAGACCCAGTACTTC. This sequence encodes CASSTGTASQETQYF.

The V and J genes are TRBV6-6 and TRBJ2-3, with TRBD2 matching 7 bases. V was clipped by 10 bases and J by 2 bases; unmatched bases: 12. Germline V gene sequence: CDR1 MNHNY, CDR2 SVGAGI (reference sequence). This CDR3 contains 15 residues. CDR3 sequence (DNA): TGTGCCACCGGAAGCCAGCGGGAATACACAGATACGCAGTATTTT. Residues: CATGSQREYTDTQYF.

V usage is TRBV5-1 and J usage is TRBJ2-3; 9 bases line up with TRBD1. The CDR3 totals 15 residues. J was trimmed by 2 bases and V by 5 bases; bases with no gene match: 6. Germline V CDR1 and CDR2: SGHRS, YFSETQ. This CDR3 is CASSPGQGFTDTQYF. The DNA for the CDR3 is TGCGCCAGCAGTCCGGGACAGGGCTTCACAGATACGCAGTATTTT.

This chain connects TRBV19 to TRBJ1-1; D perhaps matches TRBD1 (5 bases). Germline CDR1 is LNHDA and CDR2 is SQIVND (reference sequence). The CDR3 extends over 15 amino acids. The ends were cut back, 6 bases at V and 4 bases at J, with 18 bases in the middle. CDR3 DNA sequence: TGTGCCAGTAGCCGGCGGGGGGACCGTGGCACTGAAGCTTTCTTT. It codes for CASSRRGDRGTEAFF.

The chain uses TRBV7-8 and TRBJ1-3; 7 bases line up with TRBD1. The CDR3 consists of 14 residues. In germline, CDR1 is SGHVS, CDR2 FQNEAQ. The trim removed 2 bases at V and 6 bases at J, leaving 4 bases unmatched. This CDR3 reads CASSLSGQLNTIYF. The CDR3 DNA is TGTGCCAGCAGCTTATCGGGACAGCTAAACACCATATATTTT. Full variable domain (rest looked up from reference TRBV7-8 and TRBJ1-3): GAGVSQSPRYKVAKRGQDVALRCDPISGHVSLFWYQQALGQGPEFLTYFQNEAQLDKSGLPSDRFFAERPEGSVSTLKIQRTQQEDSAVYLCASSLSGQLNTIYFGEGSWLTVV.

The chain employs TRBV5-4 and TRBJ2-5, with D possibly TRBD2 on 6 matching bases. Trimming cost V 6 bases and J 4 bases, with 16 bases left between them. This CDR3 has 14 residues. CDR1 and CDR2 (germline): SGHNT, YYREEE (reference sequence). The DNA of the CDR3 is TGTGCCAGCACCCTCGTGGGAGGATCAGAGACCCAGTACTTC. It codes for CASTLVGGSETQYF.